A single sample is the source of the 8 T cell receptor beta chains below, sequenced in a study of blood T cell repertoires in COVID-19. Produced via immunoSEQ multiplex PCR; TCRdb's table is partial and in-frame only. The table has roughly 290,000 clones, around 89% seen once. Sequencing was performed on peripheral blood. The receptors originated from a young man with acute or convalescent COVID-19.

The V gene is TRBV29-1, the J gene TRBJ2-3; D gene ambiguous. The CDR3 runs to 11 residues. Trimming cost V 3 bases and J 5 bases, with 6 bases left between them. Germline V gives CDR1 SQVTM, CDR2 ANQGSEA. This CDR3 is CSVDFVDTQYF. The CDR3 DNA sequence: TGCAGCGTTGACTTTGTAGATACGCAGTATTTT.

This chain uses TRBV24-1 with TRBJ1-2; D uncertain. The V end lost 2 bases, the J end lost 4 bases, and 10 bases lay between the germline ends. The CDR3 runs 14 residues. Germline CDR1 and CDR2: KGHDR and SFDVKD. CDR3 in amino acids: CATSDSDTFYGYTF. For the CDR3, the DNA is TGTGCCACCAGTGATTCCGACACATTCTATGGCTACACCTTC.

V is TRBV10-1 and J is TRBJ2-1; 9 positions agree with TRBD2. The CDR3 spans 13 residues. J gave up 6 bases and V 5 bases, and 2 bases lay outside the gene matches. Germline loops: CDR1 WNHNN, CDR2 SYGVQD (reference sequence). The chain's CDR3 is CASSISGGNEQFF. DNA of the CDR3: TGCGCCAGCAGTATTAGCGGGGGCAATGAGCAGTTCTTC.

V gene TRBV30 combines with J gene TRBJ1-2; the match to TRBD1 covers 8 bases. There are 14 residues in the CDR3. Germline V lookup: CDR1 GTSNPN, CDR2 SVGIG (reference sequence). Trimming cost V 3 bases and J 6 bases; bases outside gene matches: 9. This CDR3 reads CAWRSGGTSNGYTF. CDR3 coding DNA: TGTGCCTGGAGGTCAGGGGGCACTTCGAATGGCTACACCTTC.

The rearrangement links TRBV12-3 or TRBV12-4 to TRBJ2-3; TRBD1 matches 9 bases. This CDR3 is 12 amino acids long. The J segment lost 11 bases and the V segment lost 6 bases, leaving 6 bases of the junction unmatched. The CDR3 spells CASSQTGGMQYF. The CDR3 nucleotides read TGTGCCAGCAGCCAGACAGGGGGAATGCAGTATTTT.

This chain links TRBV4-1 with TRBJ2-7, with 7 bases lining up with TRBD2. Unmatched junction bases numbered 14, after V lost 3 bases and J lost 0 bases. CDR1 is MGHRA and CDR2 is YSYEKL in the germline V gene. This CDR3 has 18 amino acids. The CDR3 DNA reads as TGCGCCAGCAGCCATAGCTCGGGAGGCAGCGGAACCTCCTACGAGCAGTACTTC. The encoded protein is CASSHSSGGSGTSYEQYF.

The chain employs TRBV5-4 and TRBJ2-3, with 13 bases lining up with TRBD2. The CDR3 is 17 residues long. Germline V gene data show CDR1 as SGHNT and CDR2 as YYREEE (reference sequence). With V trimmed by 0 bases and J by 2 bases, 3 bases remained unmatched. CDR3 in DNA: TGTGCCAGCAGCTTGGATGGGACTAGCGGGACCACAGATACGCAGTATTTT. This encodes CASSLDGTSGTTDTQYF. Full variable domain (rest looked up from reference TRBV5-4 and TRBJ2-3): ETGVTQSPTHLIKTRGQQVTLRCSSQSGHNTVSWYQQALGQGPQFIFQYYREEENGRGNFPPRFSGLQFPNYSSELNVNALELDDSALYLCASSLDGTSGTTDTQYFGPGTRLTVL.

The chain couples TRBV6-5 to TRBJ2-3, with 7 bases matching TRBD2. The CDR3 loop spans 14 amino acids. The J segment lost 2 bases and the V segment lost 7 bases, leaving 6 bases of the junction unmatched. Germline-derived CDR1 and CDR2 are MNHEY and SVGAGI. CDR3 sequence reads: CASKPSGPTDTQYF. In nucleotides, the CDR3 is TGTGCCAGCAAACCTAGCGGTCCCACAGATACGCAGTATTTT.